This is a list of T cell receptor beta chains from one sample in a study of Ad26.COV2.S vaccination and SARS-CoV-2 variants. Assay used: immunoSEQ multiplex PCR; TCRdb lists only in-frame clones, some missing. The table has some 390,000 clones, 88% seen once. Sequencing used peripheral blood, obtained in a trial of Ad26.COV2.S vaccine versus placebo. These receptors came from a person between 18 and 65 years old who received the Ad26.COV2.S COVID-19 vaccine or a placebo. Both conserved end residues are part of each CDR3. Rows may omit the clone size; those that give it use once, few, many or a size class.

V gene: TRBV7-7
J gene: TRBJ1-3
clone size: .
CDR3 protein: CASSYSRSPGDTIYF

V gene: TRBV4-1
J gene: TRBJ1-2
clone size: .
CDR3 protein: CASSSWTGRRGGYTF

V gene: TRBV6-2/TRBV6-3
J gene: TRBJ2-4
clone size: .
CDR3 protein: CASSDYLGPGNIQYF

V gene: TRBV27
J gene: TRBJ1-3
clone size: .
CDR3 protein: CASSSSSGGFGNTIYF

V gene: TRBV5-1
J gene: TRBJ1-1
clone size: .
CDR3 protein: CASSLRDRGTEAFF

V gene: TRBV20-1
J gene: TRBJ2-3
clone size: .
CDR3 protein: CSASKAGGPSDTQYF

V gene: TRBV4-1
J gene: TRBJ2-1
clone size: .
CDR3 protein: CASSQVLAGITYNEQFF

V gene: TRBV19
J gene: TRBJ1-5
clone size: .
CDR3 protein: CASSIADLGQPQHF

V gene: TRBV5-4
J gene: TRBJ1-3
clone size: few
CDR3 protein: CASSLGRSAGNTIYF

V gene: TRBV3-1/TRBV3-2
J gene: TRBJ2-1
clone size: .
CDR3 protein: CASSQGRGYNEQFF

V gene: TRBV30
J gene: TRBJ2-6
clone size: .
CDR3 protein: CAWRTAGGHSGANVLTF

V gene: TRBV6-5
J gene: TRBJ1-1
clone size: .
CDR3 protein: CASRRGWNTEAFF

V gene: TRBV27
J gene: TRBJ2-7
clone size: once
CDR3 protein: CASSFRQGLTYEQYF

V gene: TRBV7-2
J gene: TRBJ2-7
clone size: .
CDR3 protein: CASSAPSEGVYEQYF

V gene: TRBV14
J gene: TRBJ1-2
clone size: .
CDR3 protein: CASSQRTLNYGYTF

V gene: TRBV1
J gene: TRBJ2-2
clone size: .
CDR3 protein: CTSSQAPKTNGGWTGELFF

V gene: TRBV7-2
J gene: TRBJ2-1
clone size: .
CDR3 protein: CASSPQGLAGYNEQFF

V gene: TRBV7-9
J gene: TRBJ1-1
clone size: once
CDR3 protein: CASSFGGLNTEAFF

V gene: TRBV3-1/TRBV3-2
J gene: TRBJ2-5
clone size: .
CDR3 protein: CASSVLAGEETQYF

V gene: TRBV10-3
J gene: TRBJ2-1
clone size: .
CDR3 protein: CATRGGSYNEQFF

V gene: TRBV29-1
J gene: TRBJ1-2
clone size: .
CDR3 protein: CSVEDTYYGYTF

V gene: TRBV10-3
J gene: TRBJ2-7
clone size: .
CDR3 protein: CAISESTARGYEQYF

V gene: TRBV12-3/TRBV12-4
J gene: TRBJ2-1
clone size: .
CDR3 protein: CASSPVFNEQFF

V gene: TRBV24-1
J gene: TRBJ2-1
clone size: few
CDR3 protein: CATSDSRRDYNEQFF

V gene: TRBV15
J gene: TRBJ1-1
clone size: .
CDR3 protein: CATSTQMGGTEAFF

V gene: TRBV5-1
J gene: TRBJ2-7
clone size: few
CDR3 protein: CASSLGQGAYEQYF

V gene: TRBV27
J gene: TRBJ2-7
clone size: .
CDR3 protein: CASKWAGEQYF

V gene: TRBV4-2
J gene: TRBJ1-2
clone size: .
CDR3 protein: CASSQDRGDLYGYTF

V gene: TRBV30
J gene: TRBJ1-5
clone size: .
CDR3 protein: CAWSPRGPSNQPQHF

V gene: TRBV7-2
J gene: TRBJ1-3
clone size: .
CDR3 protein: CASSNRGRDTIYF

V gene: TRBV4-1
J gene: TRBJ1-5
clone size: few
CDR3 protein: CASSRRGPQGVTNQPQHF

V gene: TRBV3-1/TRBV3-2
J gene: TRBJ2-2
clone size: .
CDR3 protein: CASSQFGASGELFF

V gene: TRBV4-3
J gene: TRBJ2-7
clone size: many
CDR3 protein: CASSLGGAGSGYEQYF

V gene: TRBV27
J gene: TRBJ2-3
clone size: .
CDR3 protein: CASGWRSTDTQYF

V gene: TRBV15
J gene: TRBJ2-2
clone size: .
CDR3 protein: CATSRAAVPGELFF

V gene: TRBV5-4
J gene: TRBJ1-1
clone size: few
CDR3 protein: CASSFPGRANTEAFF

V gene: TRBV6-6
J gene: TRBJ1-2
clone size: .
CDR3 protein: CASSYSRDSGYGYTF

V gene: TRBV12-3/TRBV12-4
J gene: TRBJ2-5
clone size: .
CDR3 protein: CASRLAGSETQYF

V gene: TRBV7-2
J gene: TRBJ1-1
clone size: .
CDR3 protein: CASSLRERNTEAFF

V gene: TRBV7-9
J gene: TRBJ2-3
clone size: .
CDR3 protein: CASSLKAGREFTDTQYF

V gene: TRBV3-1/TRBV3-2
J gene: TRBJ2-1
clone size: .
CDR3 protein: CASSPRENEQFF

V gene: TRBV12-5
J gene: TRBJ2-1
clone size: .
CDR3 protein: CASGQQDNEQFF

V gene: TRBV20-1
J gene: TRBJ1-5
clone size: .
CDR3 protein: CSASRGDQPQHF

V gene: TRBV3-1/TRBV3-2
J gene: TRBJ2-6
clone size: .
CDR3 protein: CASSRSLGQGAAGANVLTF

V gene: TRBV6-5
J gene: TRBJ1-2
clone size: .
CDR3 protein: CASRPSNYGYTF

V gene: TRBV27
J gene: TRBJ2-3
clone size: .
CDR3 protein: CASKESGDTDTQYF

V gene: TRBV7-9
J gene: TRBJ1-2
clone size: .
CDR3 protein: CASSRTGGVYGYTF

V gene: TRBV6-5
J gene: TRBJ1-2
clone size: .
CDR3 protein: CASSYAGPRWAGFYTF

V gene: TRBV7-6
J gene: TRBJ2-2
clone size: .
CDR3 protein: CASSEGWYGELFF

V gene: TRBV21-1
J gene: TRBJ2-7
clone size: .
CDR3 protein: CASTINPTYEQYF

V gene: TRBV25-1
J gene: TRBJ1-4
clone size: .
CDR3 protein: CASSEGGKAEKLFF

V gene: TRBV30
J gene: TRBJ2-5
clone size: .
CDR3 protein: CAWSEQQETQYF

V gene: TRBV18
J gene: TRBJ1-1
clone size: .
CDR3 protein: CASSPPTGGETEAFF

V gene: TRBV30
J gene: TRBJ1-2
clone size: .
CDR3 protein: CAWIPTGGLVKYYGYTF

V gene: TRBV6-5
J gene: TRBJ2-3
clone size: .
CDR3 protein: CASSYGLLSTDTQYF

V gene: TRBV15
J gene: TRBJ2-3
clone size: once
CDR3 protein: CATSSSGADTQYF

V gene: TRBV20-1
J gene: TRBJ1-1
clone size: .
CDR3 protein: CRGVANTEAFF

V gene: TRBV19
J gene: TRBJ2-1
clone size: .
CDR3 protein: CASSMGRGFSQKSYNEQFF

V gene: TRBV11-2
J gene: TRBJ2-3
clone size: .
CDR3 protein: CASSLGTGADTQYF

V gene: TRBV2
J gene: TRBJ2-5
clone size: .
CDR3 protein: CASSLLAGFPETQYF